The present entry profiles one T cell receptor (beta chain) with its context. As yet, its antigen is unknown. The sample belongs to a study of PD-L1 blockade in urothelial cancer. Study at large: At 3 weeks after treatment start (second dose) and again at 6 weeks, blood was analyzed. T cell content in blood samples showed a median of about 140,000. Study-wide points: Improved survival was predicted by pretreatment blood TCR clonality below the median.

Time point noted: peripheral blood 6 weeks after treatment start. Sequenced by immunoSEQ multiplex PCR; TCRdb stores in-frame clones only, minus some. Among tens of thousands of clones listed, about 90% were seen once. The sequence came from a woman aged 55-69 years with urothelial cancer. This specimen consisted of PBMCs, obtained around atezolizumab (anti-PD-L1) treatment.

The CDR3 is CASSFTENTEAFF. The CDR3 bases are TGTGCCAGCAGCTTCACAGAGAACACTGAAGCTTTCTTT. The rearrangement links TRBV7-3 to TRBJ1-1; D ambiguous. The length of the CDR3 is 13 residues. V was trimmed by 3 bases and J by 1 base, leaving 6 bases between them. The germline V gene has CDR1 SGHTA and CDR2 FQGTGA.